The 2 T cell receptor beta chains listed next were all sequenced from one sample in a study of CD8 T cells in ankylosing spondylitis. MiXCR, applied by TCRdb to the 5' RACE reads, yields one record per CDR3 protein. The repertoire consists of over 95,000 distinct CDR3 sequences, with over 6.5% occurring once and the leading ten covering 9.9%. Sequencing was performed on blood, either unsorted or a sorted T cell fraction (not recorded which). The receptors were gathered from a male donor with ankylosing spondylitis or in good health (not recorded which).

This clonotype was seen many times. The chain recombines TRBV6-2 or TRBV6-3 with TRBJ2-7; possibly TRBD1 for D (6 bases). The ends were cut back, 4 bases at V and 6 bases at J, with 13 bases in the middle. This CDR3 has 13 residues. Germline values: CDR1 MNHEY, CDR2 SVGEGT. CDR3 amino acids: CASSLGQLSEQYF. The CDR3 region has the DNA TGTGCCAGCAGTTTGGGACAACTCTCCGAGCAGTACTTC.

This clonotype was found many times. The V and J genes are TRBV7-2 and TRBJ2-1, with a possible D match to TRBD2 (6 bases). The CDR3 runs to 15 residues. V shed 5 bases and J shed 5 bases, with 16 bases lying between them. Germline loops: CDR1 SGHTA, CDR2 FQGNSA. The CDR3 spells CASSPGLPGNNEQFF. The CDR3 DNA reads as TGTGCCAGCAGCCCGGGACTCCCAGGTAACAATGAGCAGTTCTTC. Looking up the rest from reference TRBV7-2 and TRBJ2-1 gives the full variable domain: GAGVSQSPSNKVTEKGKDVELRCDPISGHTALYWYRQSLGQGLEFLIYFQGNSAPDKSGLPSDRFSAERTGGSVSTLTIQRTQQEDSAVYLCASSPGLPGNNEQFFGPGTRLTVL.